The T cell receptor beta chain under discussion was sequenced for a study of regulatory T cells in long-lasting Graves disease. General study results and limits: Compared with new cases, persistent Graves' patients showed reduced TCR diversity. Segments TRBV28, TRBJ1-2 and TRBJ2-5 showed preferential usage in persistent disease.

The time point was: persistent/refractory GD, antithyroid drugs over 5 years with positive TRAb. Extracted PBMC RNA gave rise to the TCR library. This clonotype was picked up many times. The target antigen is unknown. CDR3 size: 12 residues. V was cut by 3 bases and J by 8 bases, with 13 bases left in between. Germline V gives CDR1 SQVTM, CDR2 ANQGSEA. TCR beta libraries were built with iRepertoire HTBI primers and Arm-PCR of CDR3 regions. Via MiXCR, TCRdb re-called the multiplex PCR reads, giving one row per CDR3 protein. The sample has 400,000 to 500,000 distinct CDR3 sequences, 22% seen once. The chain joins TRBV29-1 to TRBJ1-2; no clear D gene. The source was peripheral blood mononuclear cells (PBMCs), collected when the disease was refractory, from a patient treated with antithyroid drugs. This clonotype was obtained from a female donor with Graves disease. The CDR3 sequence: CSVEKVTFGYTF. CDR3 nucleotide sequence: TGCAGCGTTGAGAAAGTGACCTTCGGCTACACCTTC.